This entry describes one TCR beta chain. What it binds is not known. In the same sample, other DNA sequences code for this CDR3. This sample is part of a study of graft-versus-host responses after intestinal transplantation. Study in general: Recipients got multivisceral, liver-intestinal, or isolated intestinal transplants. Every transplant recipient was induced with anti-thymocyte globulin, then maintained on tacrolimus and steroids for two to three years.

Study-level findings and limits: Early post-transplant HvG declines were associated with peak circulating GvH clone levels. GvH clones turned up in recipient marrow; some had shown up first in ileum or blood.

Libraries were prepared by immunoSEQ multiplex PCR; TCRdb keeps only in-frame clonotypes and omits some of them. The table includes roughly 100,000 clones, roughly 87% detected once. Trimming took off 0 bases at V and 2 bases at J, with 8 bases between the two ends. The CDR3 consists of 14 residues. Germline CDR1 and CDR2: SGHRS and YFSETQ. The receptor was isolated from a human donor who received an intestinal transplant. The chain links TRBV5-1 to TRBJ2-5, with D hard to call. The source was unstimulated CD4+ T cells sorted from spleen or lymph node cells, collected before intestinal transplant. CDR3 amino acids: CASSLGQPQETQYF. CDR3 nucleotide sequence: TGCGCCAGCAGCTTGGGCCAACCACAAGAGACCCAGTACTTC.